Described below is a single T cell receptor (beta chain) sequence and its context. The data were obtained in a study of blood T cell repertoires in COVID-19. For the study at large: The United States, Italy and Spain were the sources of the acute and convalescent COVID-19 samples.

TCRdb's table, derived via immunoSEQ multiplex PCR, lists solely in-frame clones and lacks some. The sample yields approximately 90,000 clones, around 85% seen once. The CDR3 length is 15 residues. Between the trimmed V and J ends, which lost 3 bases and 1 base, there was a span of 12 bases. CDR1 and CDR2 from the germline V gene are SGHVS and FNYEAQ. This receptor was identified in a man at least 80 years old with acute or convalescent COVID-19. The V call is TRBV7-6, the J call TRBJ1-1; D is unresolved. Material for sequencing was peripheral blood. The CDR3 DNA follows: TGTGCCAGCAGCTTGAGAGGGCGCGGGAACACTGAAGCTTTCTTT. Encoded protein: CASSLRGRGNTEAFF.